These T cell receptor beta chains were read from a single sample in a study of control samples from healthy donors and cancer patients. The table came from immunoSEQ multiplex PCR; TCRdb's copy has only in-frame clones and leaves some out. Counted here are about 28,000 clones, about 80% occurring once; the ten biggest clones make up 20% to 25%. Sequencing used PBMCs. The receptors come from a man in his sixties with head and neck cancer. The CDR3 runs from the conserved cysteine through the conserved F or W. A D gene is named only where the DNA matches it firmly. Size is stated for part of the rows, as once, few or many counts, or as a class when the clone is expanded.

v_call	d_call	clone_size	j_call	cdr3_aa	cdr3_nt
TRBV11-3	-	-	TRBJ2-1	CASSLVRGNEQFF	TGTGCCAGCAGCTTAGTTCGCGGGAATGAGCAGTTCTTC
TRBV19	-	-	TRBJ1-6	CASRREELNSPLHF	TGTGCCAGTAGGCGAGAGGAACTAAATTCACCCCTCCACTTT
TRBV6-5	TRBD1	-	TRBJ1-1	CARQGQGAAEAFF	TGTGCCAGACAAGGACAGGGGGCGGCTGAAGCTTTCTTT
TRBV5-1	-	-	TRBJ1-1	CASSVPRTPDTEAFF	TGCGCCAGCAGCGTCCCAAGGACGCCCGACACTGAAGCTTTCTTT
TRBV27	-	-	TRBJ2-7	CASSSPLREQYF	TGTGCCAGCAGTTCTCCCCTTCGGGAGCAGTACTTC
TRBV5-8	TRBD1	-	TRBJ1-5	CASNPGQGRSNQPQHF	TGTGCCAGCAACCCGGGACAGGGGAGGAGCAATCAGCCCCAGCATTTT
TRBV9	TRBD2	-	TRBJ2-2	CASSELASGWRLANTGELFF	TGTGCCAGCAGCGAGCTGGCTAGCGGGTGGAGACTCGCGAACACCGGGGAGCTGTTTTTT
TRBV3-1/TRBV3-2	TRBD1	-	TRBJ2-6	CASSQTGTATSGANVLTF	TGTGCCAGCAGCCAAACCGGGACAGCTACCTCTGGGGCCAACGTCCTGACTTTC
TRBV7-2	TRBD2	few	TRBJ2-7	CASSLQTSELPYEQYF	TGTGCCAGCAGCCTCCAAACTAGCGAACTTCCCTACGAGCAGTACTTC
TRBV28	-	few	TRBJ1-1	CATFSGGLRTEAFF	TGTGCCACCTTCTCGGGAGGATTGCGCACTGAAGCTTTCTTT
TRBV25-1	-	-	TRBJ1-1	CASSEAGHWNTEAFF	TGTGCCAGCAGTGAGGCAGGGCACTGGAACACTGAAGCTTTCTTT
TRBV7-9	TRBD1	-	TRBJ2-7	CASTPPGTGSYEQYF	TGTGCCAGCACCCCGCCCGGGACAGGTTCCTACGAGCAGTACTTC
TRBV18	-	-	TRBJ2-1	CASSPLVGDDNEQFF	TGTGCCAGCTCACCACTGGTAGGGGACGACAATGAGCAGTTCTTC
TRBV2	-	-	TRBJ2-5	CASRVDKGWETQYF	TGTGCCAGCAGGGTCGACAAAGGGTGGGAGACCCAGTACTTC
TRBV11-3	-	-	TRBJ1-2	CASSAGSYGYTF	TGTGCCAGCAGCGCAGGCTCCTATGGCTACACCTTC
TRBV9	TRBD2	-	TRBJ2-7	CASSVASGMSSEQYF	TGTGCCAGCAGCGTTGCGAGCGGGATGAGTTCCGAGCAGTACTTC
TRBV3-1/TRBV3-2	TRBD1	-	TRBJ2-7	CASSQEDRGSREQYF	TGTGCCAGCAGCCAAGAGGACAGGGGGTCTCGCGAGCAGTACTTC
TRBV6-6	-	-	TRBJ2-2	CASSSPIDKNTGELFF	TGTGCCAGCAGTTCACCTATAGACAAGAACACCGGGGAGCTGTTTTTT
TRBV24-1	TRBD1	-	TRBJ1-1	CATSDPGQGAWEAFF	TGTGCCACCAGTGATCCCGGACAGGGGGCGTGGGAAGCTTTCTTT
TRBV9	-	once	TRBJ2-2	CASSSTQGENTGELFF	TGTGCCAGCAGCTCCACCCAGGGAGAGAACACCGGGGAGCTGTTTTTT
TRBV5-1	TRBD2	-	TRBJ2-3	CASSPSGRDPDTQYF	TGCGCCAGCAGCCCTAGCGGGAGGGACCCAGATACGCAGTATTTT
TRBV2	-	medium-sized	TRBJ1-3	CASSEARVGNTIYF	TGTGCCAGCAGTGAGGCCAGGGTTGGAAACACCATATATTTT
TRBV12-5	TRBD1	-	TRBJ1-2	CASGLGQGGDGYTF	TGTGCTAGTGGTTTGGGACAGGGAGGAGATGGCTACACCTTC
TRBV19	-	-	TRBJ1-6	CASSMARGNSPLHF	TGTGCCAGTAGTATGGCCAGGGGCAATTCACCCCTCCACTTT
TRBV7-3	-	-	TRBJ2-5	CASSRDFQETQYF	TGTGCCAGCAGCCGGGACTTTCAAGAGACCCAGTACTTC
TRBV13	-	-	TRBJ1-1	CASSSSRRMNTEAFF	TGTGCCAGCAGCTCGTCTAGGAGGATGAACACTGAAGCTTTCTTT